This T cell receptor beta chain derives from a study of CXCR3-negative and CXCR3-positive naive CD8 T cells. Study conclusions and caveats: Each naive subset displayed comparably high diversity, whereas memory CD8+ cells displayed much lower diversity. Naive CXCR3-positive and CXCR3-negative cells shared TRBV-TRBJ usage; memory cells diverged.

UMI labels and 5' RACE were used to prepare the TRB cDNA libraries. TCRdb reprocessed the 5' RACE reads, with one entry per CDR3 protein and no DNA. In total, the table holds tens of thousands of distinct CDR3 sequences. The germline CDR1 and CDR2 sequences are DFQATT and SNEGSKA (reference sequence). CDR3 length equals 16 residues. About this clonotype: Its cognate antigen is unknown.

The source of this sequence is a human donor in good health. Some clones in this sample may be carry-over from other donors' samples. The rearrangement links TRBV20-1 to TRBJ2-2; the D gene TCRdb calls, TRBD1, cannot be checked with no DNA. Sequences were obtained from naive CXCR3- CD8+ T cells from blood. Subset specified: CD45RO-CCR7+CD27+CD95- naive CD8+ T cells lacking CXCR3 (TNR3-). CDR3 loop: CSARPMGQGETGELFF.